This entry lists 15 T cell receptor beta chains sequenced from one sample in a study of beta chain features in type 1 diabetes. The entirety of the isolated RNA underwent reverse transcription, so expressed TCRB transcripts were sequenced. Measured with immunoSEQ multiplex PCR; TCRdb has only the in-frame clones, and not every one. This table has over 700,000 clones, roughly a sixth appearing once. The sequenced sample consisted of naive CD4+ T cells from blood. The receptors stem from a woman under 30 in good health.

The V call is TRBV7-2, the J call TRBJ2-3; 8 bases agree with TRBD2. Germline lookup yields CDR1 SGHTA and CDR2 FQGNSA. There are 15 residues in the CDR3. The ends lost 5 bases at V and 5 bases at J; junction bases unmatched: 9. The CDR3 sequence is CASSPRVLAGDTQYF. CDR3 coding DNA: TGTGCCAGCAGCCCGAGGGTCCTAGCGGGAGATACGCAGTATTTT.

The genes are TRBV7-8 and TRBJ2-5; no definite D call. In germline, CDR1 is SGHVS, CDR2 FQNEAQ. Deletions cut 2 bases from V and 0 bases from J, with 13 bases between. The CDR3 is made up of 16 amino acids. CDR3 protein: CASSLNRHRNQETQYF. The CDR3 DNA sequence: TGTGCCAGCAGCTTAAATCGGCACAGAAACCAAGAGACCCAGTACTTC.

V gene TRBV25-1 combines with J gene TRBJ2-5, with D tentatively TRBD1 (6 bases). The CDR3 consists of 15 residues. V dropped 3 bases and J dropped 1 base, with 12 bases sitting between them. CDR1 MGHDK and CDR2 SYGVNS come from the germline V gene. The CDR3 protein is CASSDRRQAQETQYF. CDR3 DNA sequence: TGTGCCAGCAGTGATCGGAGACAGGCCCAAGAGACCCAGTACTTC.

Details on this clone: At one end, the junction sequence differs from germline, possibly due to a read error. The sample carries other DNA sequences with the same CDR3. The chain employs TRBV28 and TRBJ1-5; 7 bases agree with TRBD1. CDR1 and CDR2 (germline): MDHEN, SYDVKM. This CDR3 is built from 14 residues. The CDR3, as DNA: TGTGCCAGCAGTGTGGGACAGTTCAATCAACCCCAGCATTTT. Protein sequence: CASSVGQFNQPQHF.

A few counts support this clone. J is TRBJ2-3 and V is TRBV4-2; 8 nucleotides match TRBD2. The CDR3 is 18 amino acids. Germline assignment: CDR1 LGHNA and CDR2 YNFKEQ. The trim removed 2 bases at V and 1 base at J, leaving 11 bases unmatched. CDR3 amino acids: CASSQRRNGRAGTDTQYF. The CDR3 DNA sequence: TGTGCCAGCAGCCAACGTCGAAACGGGAGGGCTGGCACAGATACGCAGTATTTT.

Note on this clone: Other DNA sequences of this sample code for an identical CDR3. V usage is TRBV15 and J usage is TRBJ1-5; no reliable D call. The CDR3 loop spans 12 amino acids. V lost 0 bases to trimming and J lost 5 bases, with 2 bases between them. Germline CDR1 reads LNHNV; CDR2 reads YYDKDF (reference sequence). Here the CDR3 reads CATSRDDQPQHF. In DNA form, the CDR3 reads TGTGCCACCAGCAGAGATGATCAGCCCCAGCATTTT.

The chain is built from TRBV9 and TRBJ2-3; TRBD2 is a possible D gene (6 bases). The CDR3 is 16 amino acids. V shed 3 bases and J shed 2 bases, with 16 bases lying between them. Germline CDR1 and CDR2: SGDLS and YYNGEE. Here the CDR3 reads CASSGRDSTITDTQYF. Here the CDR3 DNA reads TGTGCCAGCAGCGGCCGGGACTCCACCATCACAGATACGCAGTATTTT.

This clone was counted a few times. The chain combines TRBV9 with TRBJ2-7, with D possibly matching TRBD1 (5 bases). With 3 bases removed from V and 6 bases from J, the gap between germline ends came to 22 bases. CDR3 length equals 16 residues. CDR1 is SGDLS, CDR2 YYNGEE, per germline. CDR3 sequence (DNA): TGTGCCAGCAGCGCCCACCCTGCGACAGCCCTCTGCGAGCAGTACTTC. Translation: CASSAHPATALCEQYF.

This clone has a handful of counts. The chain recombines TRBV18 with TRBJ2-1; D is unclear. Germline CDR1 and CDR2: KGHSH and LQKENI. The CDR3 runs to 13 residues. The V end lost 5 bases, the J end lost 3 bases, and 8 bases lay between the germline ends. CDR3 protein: CASSTSSYNEQFF. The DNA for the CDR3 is TGTGCCAGCTCAACGTCGAGCTACAATGAGCAGTTCTTC.

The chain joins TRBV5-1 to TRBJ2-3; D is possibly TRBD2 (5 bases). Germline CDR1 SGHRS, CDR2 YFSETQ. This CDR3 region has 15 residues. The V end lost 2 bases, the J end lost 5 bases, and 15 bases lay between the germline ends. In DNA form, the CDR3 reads TGCGCCAGCAGCTTATCGGCGGGCGTTCAAGATACGCAGTATTTT. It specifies CASSLSAGVQDTQYF.

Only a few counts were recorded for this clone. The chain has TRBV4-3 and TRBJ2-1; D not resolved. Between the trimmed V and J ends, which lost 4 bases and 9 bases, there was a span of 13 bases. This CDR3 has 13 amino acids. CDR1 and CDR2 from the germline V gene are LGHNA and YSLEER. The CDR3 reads CASSPHSRSEQFF. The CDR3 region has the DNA TGCGCCAGCAGCCCACACTCTAGATCTGAGCAGTTCTTC.

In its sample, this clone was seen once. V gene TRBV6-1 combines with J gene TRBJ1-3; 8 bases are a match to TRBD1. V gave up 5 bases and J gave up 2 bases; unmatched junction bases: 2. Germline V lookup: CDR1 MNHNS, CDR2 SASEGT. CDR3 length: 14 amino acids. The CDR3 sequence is CASSLQGAGNTIYF. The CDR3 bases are TGTGCCAGCAGTTTACAGGGGGCTGGAAACACCATATATTTT.

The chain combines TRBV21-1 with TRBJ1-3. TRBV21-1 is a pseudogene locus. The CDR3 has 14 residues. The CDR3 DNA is TGTGCCAGCAGCCCCTGTCGGTCTGGAAACACCATATATTTT. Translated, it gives CASSPCRSGNTIYF.

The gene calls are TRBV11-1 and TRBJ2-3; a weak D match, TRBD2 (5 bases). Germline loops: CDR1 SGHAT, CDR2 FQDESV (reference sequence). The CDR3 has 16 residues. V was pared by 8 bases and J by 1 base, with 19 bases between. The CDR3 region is CASARYTAGGTDTQYF. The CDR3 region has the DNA TGTGCCAGCGCCCGGTACACCGCCGGGGGCACAGATACGCAGTATTTT.

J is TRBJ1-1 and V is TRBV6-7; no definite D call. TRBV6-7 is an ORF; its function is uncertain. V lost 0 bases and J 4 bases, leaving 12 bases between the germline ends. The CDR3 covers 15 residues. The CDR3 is CASSYSSRRGTEAFF. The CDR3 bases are TGTGCCAGCAGTTACTCGTCCAGAAGAGGCACTGAAGCTTTCTTT.